One sample yielded the 16 T cell receptor beta chains listed below, sequenced in a study of shared clonotypes between healthy human individuals. Generated by immunoSEQ multiplex PCR, the TCRdb table keeps only in-frame clones and is missing some. The sample lists more than 2,000,000 clones, 93% occurring once. The sample was naive CD4+ T cells from PBMCs. Subset given: CD45RA+ positively selected. Receptors originate from a man between 18 and 35 years old in good health. Some clones in this sample may be carry-over from other donors' samples.

The V gene is TRBV5-1, the J gene TRBJ1-4, with D possibly TRBD1 on 5 matching bases. The CDR3 has 15 amino acids. The V end lost 4 bases, the J end lost 8 bases, and 18 bases lay between the germline ends. CDR1 is SGHRS, CDR2 YFSETQ, per germline. The CDR3 DNA reads as TGCGCCAGCAGCCTGATGGGACCCGGGCAGGAAAAACTGTTTTTT. It is translated as CASSLMGPGQEKLFF.

The gene calls are TRBV6-1 and TRBJ1-3; no clear D. This CDR3 has 13 amino acids. Trimming stripped 11 bases from V and 0 bases from J, with 11 bases between. Per germline, CDR1 MNHNS and CDR2 SASEGT. The CDR3 DNA follows: TGTGCCGCCCTTGATCCCTCTGGAAACACCATATATTTT. Protein product: CAALDPSGNTIYF.

The chain links TRBV4-1 to TRBJ2-5, with 9 nucleotides matching TRBD1. V lost 5 bases to trimming and J lost 4 bases; unmatched junction nucleotides: 8. The length of the CDR3 is 15 residues. Germline assignment: CDR1 MGHRA and CDR2 YSYEKL. The CDR3 loop is CASSWTGVLGETQYF. The CDR3 DNA reads TGCGCCAGCAGCTGGACAGGGGTTTTGGGAGAGACCCAGTACTTC.

This chain connects TRBV19 to TRBJ1-1; a weak D match, TRBD1 (6 bases). The germline V gene encodes CDR1 LNHDA and CDR2 SQIVND (reference sequence). The CDR3 sequence is 14 residues long. Trimming pared 5 bases from V and 0 bases from J, leaving 10 bases between. The CDR3 DNA reads as TGTGCCAGTAGTCCCGGACAGTTGAACACTGAAGCTTTCTTT. It is translated as CASSPGQLNTEAFF.

J is TRBJ2-1 and V is TRBV5-1; D assignment may be TRBD1 or TRBD2 (5 bases each). CDR1 is SGHRS and CDR2 is YFSETQ in the germline V gene. The CDR3 is 16 residues long. Trimming stripped 5 bases from V and 2 bases from J, with 17 bases between. For the CDR3, the DNA is TGCGCCAGCAGAGAGGGCCAGGGAAGGACCTACAATGAGCAGTTCTTC. It encodes CASREGQGRTYNEQFF.

CDR3: CATSGVAANQETQYF. CDR3 nucleotide sequence: TGTGCCACCTCCGGAGTGGCGGCTAACCAAGAGACCCAGTACTTC. This rearrangement joins TRBV18 to TRBJ2-5; D not certain. Trimming took off 10 bases at V and 0 bases at J, with 18 bases between the two ends. Per the germline V gene, CDR1 is KGHSH and CDR2 is LQKENI. The CDR3 is made up of 15 amino acids. The full variable domain, its missing parts supplied by reference TRBV18 and TRBJ2-5, is NAGVMQNPRHLVRRRGQEARLRCSPMKGHSHVYWYRQLPEEGLKFMVYLQKENIIDESGMPKERFSAEFPKEGPSILRIQQVVRGDSAAYFCATSGVAANQETQYFGPGTRLLVL.

The CDR3 protein is CASTGQLGSNQPQHF. CDR3 nucleotide sequence: TGTGCCAGCACCGGACAGCTAGGGTCGAATCAGCCCCAGCATTTT. The J gene is TRBJ1-5, the V gene TRBV2; possibly TRBD1 for D (6 bases). The V and J ends lost 7 bases and 4 bases respectively, with 17 bases between them. The CDR3 totals 15 residues. CDR1 SNHLY and CDR2 FYNNEI come from the germline V gene.

The chain recombines TRBV5-1 with TRBJ2-7; D remains ambiguous. Germline CDR1 is SGHRS and CDR2 is YFSETQ. The V end was cut by 5 bases, the J end by 3 bases, with 9 bases between. This CDR3 contains 12 residues. CDR3 sequence (DNA): TGCGCCAGCAGAGGCGGAAACTACGAGCAGTACTTC. Translating gives CASRGGNYEQYF. The variable domain in full, completed from reference TRBV5-1 and TRBJ2-7, reads KAGVTQTPRYLIKTRGQQVTLSCSPISGHRSVSWYQQTPGQGLQFLFEYFSETQRNKGNFPGRFSGRQFSNSRSEMNVSTLELGDSALYLCASRGGNYEQYFGPGTRLTVT.

The V gene is TRBV6-5, the J gene TRBJ2-7; no firm D call. The germline V and J ends were trimmed by 4 bases and 6 bases, with 10 bases remaining between them. CDR3 length equals 12 residues. CDR1 is MNHEY, CDR2 SVGAGI, per germline. In nucleotides, the CDR3 is TGTGCCAGCAGTTCCCCCGAGCGCGAGCAGTACTTC. Its protein product is CASSSPEREQYF.

This chain connects TRBV19 to TRBJ2-5; maybe TRBD2 (6 bases). The germline CDR1 and CDR2 sequences are LNHDA and SQIVND (reference sequence). Trimming cost V 3 bases and J 1 base, with 15 bases left between them. This CDR3 is 16 amino acids long. The CDR3 loop reads CASSISTRQLQETQYF. The CDR3 DNA reads TGTGCCAGTAGTATCTCGACTAGACAGCTCCAAGAGACCCAGTACTTC.

The chain couples TRBV4-3 to TRBJ1-2, with a weak D call TRBD1 (6 bases). The CDR3 is 16 amino acids. Trimming removed 0 bases from V and 4 bases from J, with 15 bases in between. CDR1 is LGHNA and CDR2 is YSLEER in the germline V gene. The CDR3 DNA sequence: TGCGCCAGCAGCCAAGAGGGCGGCAGGGGAGGCTATGGCTACACCTTC. It encodes CASSQEGGRGGYGYTF.

This sequence joins TRBV11-1 and TRBJ2-7; the D is unclear. The CDR3 has 13 amino acids. The germline V gene encodes CDR1 SGHAT and CDR2 FQDESV (reference sequence). The germline V and J ends were trimmed by 1 base and 1 base, with 5 bases remaining between them. The CDR3 DNA is TGTGCCAGCAGCTTAGTTAGATCCTACGAGCAGTACTTC. Protein: CASSLVRSYEQYF.

The V call is TRBV9, the J call TRBJ2-2; TRBD2 agrees at 10 bases. V dropped 3 bases and J dropped 6; count of bases not matched to a gene: 5. The CDR3 has 15 residues. Germline CDR1 SGDLS, CDR2 YYNGEE. CDR3 sequence reads: CASSASGSNPGELFF. The CDR3, as DNA: TGTGCCAGCAGCGCTAGCGGGAGTAACCCCGGGGAGCTGTTTTTT. Using reference TRBV9 and TRBJ2-2 for the parts outside the CDR3, the full variable domain is DSGVTQTPKHLITATGQRVTLRCSPRSGDLSVYWYQQSLDQGLQFLIQYYNGEERAKGNILERFSAQQFPDLHSELNLSSLELGDSALYFCASSASGSNPGELFFGEGSRLTVL.

The V gene is TRBV10-3, the J gene TRBJ2-4; the D gene is possibly TRBD1 (6 bases). Trimming removed 0 bases from V and 8 bases from J, with 14 bases in between. This CDR3 is 15 amino acids long. Germline CDR1 ENHRY, CDR2 SYGVKD. The CDR3 bases are TGTGCCATCAGTGAGTCGGGGGCCCGATTGGACATTCAGTACTTC. It specifies CAISESGARLDIQYF.

This clone was found once. This chain joins TRBV7-9 and TRBJ1-1; D unresolved. The length of the CDR3 is 12 residues. V lost 5 bases, J lost 8 bases, and 12 bases lay in between. Germline V gives CDR1 SEHNR, CDR2 FQNEAQ (reference sequence). The CDR3 loop is CASSPRTQEAFF. CDR3 bases: TGTGCCAGCAGCCCCCGGACCCAGGAAGCTTTCTTT.

This chain connects TRBV9 to TRBJ1-2, with 10 nucleotides matching TRBD1. The V gene end was trimmed by 0 bases and the J gene end by 2 bases; junction bases not matched to a gene: 1. This CDR3 is built from 15 residues. In germline, CDR1 is SGDLS, CDR2 YYNGEE. CDR3 in amino acids: CASSVGGQGNYGYTF. The CDR3 DNA is TGTGCCAGCAGCGTAGGGGGACAGGGGAACTATGGCTACACCTTC.